These 23 T cell receptor beta chains share one sample of origin, sequenced in a study of T-cell reconstitution after alpha-beta-depleted transplantation in children. A library of TCRbeta sequences, prepared with unique molecular identifiers, was generated. Each CDR3 protein is one row after TCRdb ran MiXCR on the PCR reads. The sample carries hundreds of thousands of distinct CDR3 sequences, under 13% recorded once. Sequenced material: PBMCs, taken before TCRalphabeta/CD19-depleted stem cell transplant. Receptors were obtained from a child under three years old with acute myeloid leukemia, due to receive a stem cell transplant.

The chain couples TRBV7-8 to TRBJ2-1; 7 positions match TRBD2. Germline loops: CDR1 SGHVS, CDR2 FQNEAQ. The CDR3 has 14 amino acids. V was pared by 6 bases and J by 5 bases, with 7 bases of the junction left unmatched. CDR3 nucleotides: TGTGCCAGCAGATATCGGCGGGGGAACAATGAGCAGTTCTTC. Its translation: CASRYRRGNNEQFF.

Details on this clonotype: A much larger clone sits a single nucleotide away, making a read error possible. This chain links TRBV12-3 or TRBV12-4 with TRBJ1-4; 7 bases fit TRBD1. This CDR3 has 15 residues. The junction had 10 bases not matched to a gene; V was cut back by 4 bases and J by 8 bases. This CDR3 is CASSSSSQGYEKLFF. The CDR3 DNA sequence: TGTGCCAGCAGTTCTTCATCACAGGGGTACGAAAAACTGTTTTTT.

On this clonotype itself: One end of the junction does not line up with germline, which may come from a read error. The chain has TRBV7-3 and TRBJ2-2; maybe TRBD2 (6 bases). This CDR3 is built from 21 residues. Germline V gene sequence: CDR1 SGHTA, CDR2 FQGTGA. CDR3 nucleotides: TGTGCCAGCAGCTTAATTGGTTATGGCTTCGTGGGGGAGTATAGGGGCCGGGAGCCGTTTTTT. It encodes CASSLIGYGFVGEYRGREPFF.

This clonotype came up many times. This chain joins TRBV20-1 and TRBJ1-6; weak D call: TRBD1 (6 bases). CDR1 DFQATT and CDR2 SNEGSKA come from the germline V gene (reference sequence). This CDR3 comprises 15 residues. Trimming removed 1 base from V and 7 bases from J, with 14 bases in between. DNA for the CDR3: TGCAGTGCTAGAGTGAGGACAAGGGGGAATTCACCCCTCCACTTT. This encodes CSARVRTRGNSPLHF.

Worth noting for this clonotype: A junction boundary mismatches the germline segment, possibly from a read error. The CDR3 spells CASSSAGAAYYERFF. CDR3 nucleotide sequence: TGTGCCAGCAGCTCGGCGGGAGCGGCCTACTATGAGCGGTTCTTC. This chain uses TRBV5-5 with TRBJ2-1; 7 bases line up with TRBD2. In germline, CDR1 is SGHKS, CDR2 YYEKEE (reference sequence). The CDR3 loop spans 15 amino acids.

This clonotype was detected many times. The chain has TRBV20-1 and TRBJ1-1; possibly TRBD1 for D (6 bases). Trimming took off 6 bases at V and 5 bases at J, with 13 bases between the two ends. The CDR3 contains 12 residues. CDR1 DFQATT and CDR2 SNEGSKA come from the germline V gene (reference sequence). CDR3 protein: CSATDGQTEAFF. The CDR3 bases are TGCAGTGCCACCGACGGACAGACTGAAGCTTTCTTT.

Only a few counts were recorded for this clonotype. This could be a read error, since a much larger clone is one nucleotide away. The rearrangement joins TRBV29-1 to TRBJ2-1; possible D gene TRBD1, 5 bases. Germline loops: CDR1 SQVTM, CDR2 ANQGSEA. V was cut by 5 bases and J by 3 bases, with 14 bases left in between. The CDR3 extends over 14 amino acids. The CDR3 loop reads CSVKKRGHYNEQFF. The CDR3 DNA is TGCAGCGTTAAAAAAAGGGGTCACTACAATGAGCAGTTCTTC.

This clonotype was detected ten times or more. V is TRBV29-1 and J is TRBJ1-5; weak D call: TRBD1 (5 bases). Germline V gene sequence: CDR1 SQVTM, CDR2 ANQGSEA. The CDR3 is 13 residues long. The V gene lost 6 bases and the J gene lost 6 bases, with 15 bases spanning the gap. The CDR3 region has the DNA TGCAGCGTCGTGTCCGGGGGGGGTCAGCCCCAGCATTTT. Translating gives CSVVSGGGQPQHF.

V usage is TRBV12-3 or TRBV12-4 and J usage is TRBJ1-2, with 8 nucleotides matching TRBD1. This CDR3 is 14 amino acids long. V was pared by 6 bases and J by 2 bases, with 5 bases of the junction left unmatched. The CDR3 coding sequence is TGTGCCAGCAGGCCGGGACAGGAGAACTATGGCTACACCTTC. This sequence encodes CASRPGQENYGYTF.

This clonotype was observed at least ten times. This chain links TRBV7-3 with TRBJ2-1, with TRBD2 matching over 7 bases. Losses at the gene ends were 3 bases for V and 7 bases for J; bases not matched to a gene: 9. Germline loops: CDR1 SGHTA, CDR2 FQGTGA. The CDR3 has 15 residues. CDR3 protein: CASSLGGGEYNEQFF. CDR3 bases: TGTGCCAGCAGCTTGGGGGGAGGGGAATATAATGAGCAGTTCTTC.

This clonotype was seen at least ten times. CDR3 nucleotides: TGTGCCAGCAGCTTACACACCGGGGAGCTGTTTTTT. Translated, it gives CASSLHTGELFF. This chain connects TRBV11-2 to TRBJ2-2; D remains unclear. The germline V and J ends were trimmed by 2 bases and 3 bases, with 1 base remaining between them. CDR1 and CDR2 (germline): SGHAT, FQNNGV. The CDR3 is 12 amino acids.

In this sample, this clonotype turned up many times. The V call is TRBV20-1, the J call TRBJ1-5; D is possibly TRBD1 (5 bases). CDR3 length equals 14 residues. Germline-derived CDR1 and CDR2 are DFQATT and SNEGSKA (reference sequence). Between the trimmed V and J ends, which lost 5 bases and 5 bases, there was a span of 16 bases. CDR3 region: CSAVQVSADQPQHF. The CDR3 DNA sequence: TGCAGTGCTGTACAGGTCTCGGCGGATCAGCCCCAGCATTTT.

This clonotype occurred many times. The chain uses TRBV5-6 and TRBJ1-3, with D hard to call. The CDR3 runs 14 residues. With 0 bases removed from V and 7 bases from J, the gap between germline ends came to 11 bases. Germline CDR1 SGHDT, CDR2 YYEEEE. CDR3 sequence (DNA): TGTGCCAGCAGCTTGGTTGAAGCGAGGAACACCATATATTTT. This translates into CASSLVEARNTIYF.

The chain is built from TRBV2 and TRBJ1-5; the D is unclear. V gave up 4 bases and J gave up 4 bases, with 23 bases separating them. CDR1 SNHLY and CDR2 FYNNEI come from the germline V gene. The CDR3 totals 18 residues. CDR3 sequence (DNA): TGTGCCAGCAGTGCCCTCCCCCTCGGAGTTCAGCGAAATCAGCCCCAGCATTTT. Amino acid sequence: CASSALPLGVQRNQPQHF.

This clonotype was counted ten times or more. The chain's CDR3 is CASSPIPSGNEQFF. As DNA, the CDR3 is TGTGCCAGCAGCCCGATCCCCAGCGGGAATGAGCAGTTCTTC. The V gene is TRBV7-2, the J gene TRBJ2-1, with D maybe TRBD2 (6 bases). V was trimmed by 5 bases and J by 7 bases, leaving 15 bases between them. Germline V gives CDR1 SGHTA, CDR2 FQGNSA. This CDR3 comprises 14 residues.

Regarding this clonotype: A read error may be the cause here, since a much bigger clone is one base away. The chain employs TRBV7-9 and TRBJ2-7; D uncertain. CDR1 is SEHNR, CDR2 FQNEAQ, per germline (reference sequence). The CDR3 covers 15 residues. The CDR3 bases are TGTGCCGGCAGCTTAGTCGGGTGGGAAGACTACGAGCAGTACTTC. Residues: CAGSLVGWEDYEQYF.

The chain uses TRBV5-1 and TRBJ2-3, with a tentative D call TRBD1 (5 bases). The CDR3 is made up of 14 amino acids. Trimming pared 7 bases from V and 2 bases from J, leaving 14 bases between. CDR1 is SGHRS and CDR2 is YFSETQ in the germline V gene. CDR3 sequence (DNA): TGCGCCAGCGGAGACAGCTCACTCACAGATACGCAGTATTTT. The encoded protein is CASGDSSLTDTQYF.

This chain joins TRBV28 and TRBJ2-2, with D unclear. The CDR3 is 15 residues long. Between the trimmed V and J ends, which lost 6 bases and 4 bases, there was a span of 15 bases. Looked up from germline, CDR1 is MDHEN and CDR2 is SYDVKM. CDR3: CASSPVYLFTGELFF. In DNA, the CDR3 is TGTGCCAGCAGCCCTGTTTACTTGTTCACCGGGGAGCTGTTTTTT.

This clonotype was seen only a few times. V gene TRBV5-6 combines with J gene TRBJ1-1, with TRBD1 matching over 8 bases. With 4 bases clipped from V and 5 bases from J, the junction kept 4 bases outside the gene matches. CDR1 is SGHDT and CDR2 is YYEEEE in the germline V gene. The CDR3 is 13 amino acids. The CDR3 DNA reads as TGTGCCAGCAGCACGCGGACAGGGACTGAAGCTTTCTTT. Translated: CASSTRTGTEAFF.

This clonotype appeared many times. This sequence joins TRBV27 and TRBJ2-7; 9 bases fit TRBD1. Trimming cost V 0 bases and J 4 bases; bases outside gene matches: 10. This CDR3 is built from 17 residues. From germline, CDR1 is MNHEY and CDR2 SMNVEV (reference sequence). CDR3 loop: CASSLSVLRDREYEQYF. In nucleotides, the CDR3 is TGTGCCAGCAGTTTATCGGTACTCCGGGACAGGGAATACGAGCAGTACTTC.

Comment on this clonotype: A much larger clone differs by one base, so this may be a read error. This sequence joins TRBV2 and TRBJ2-2, with a possible D match to TRBD2 (5 bases). Germline-derived CDR1 and CDR2 are SNHLY and FYNNEI. The CDR3 has 12 amino acids. Here the CDR3 reads CASNNYPGELLF. CDR3 coding DNA: TGTGCCAGCAATAACTATCCCGGGGAGCTGCTTTTT.

V and J are TRBV5-4 and TRBJ2-5; 8 bases fit TRBD2. From germline, CDR1 is SGHNT and CDR2 YYREEE (reference sequence). The V and J ends lost 2 bases and 10 bases, in that order; junction bases with no gene match: 13. CDR3 length: 15 amino acids. The chain's CDR3 is CASSFDYSSGGVQYF. CDR3 DNA: TGTGCCAGCAGCTTCGACTACTCGTCCGGGGGGGTCCAGTACTTC.

This clonotype was recorded at least ten times. The chain has TRBV12-3 or TRBV12-4 and TRBJ1-1; possibly TRBD1 for D (6 bases). The CDR3 runs to 13 residues. Trimming left V 3 bases short and J 4 bases short, with 9 bases between. For the CDR3, the DNA is TGTGCCAGCAGTTTCTTAGGGGGCACTGAAGCTTTCTTT. Encoded protein: CASSFLGGTEAFF.